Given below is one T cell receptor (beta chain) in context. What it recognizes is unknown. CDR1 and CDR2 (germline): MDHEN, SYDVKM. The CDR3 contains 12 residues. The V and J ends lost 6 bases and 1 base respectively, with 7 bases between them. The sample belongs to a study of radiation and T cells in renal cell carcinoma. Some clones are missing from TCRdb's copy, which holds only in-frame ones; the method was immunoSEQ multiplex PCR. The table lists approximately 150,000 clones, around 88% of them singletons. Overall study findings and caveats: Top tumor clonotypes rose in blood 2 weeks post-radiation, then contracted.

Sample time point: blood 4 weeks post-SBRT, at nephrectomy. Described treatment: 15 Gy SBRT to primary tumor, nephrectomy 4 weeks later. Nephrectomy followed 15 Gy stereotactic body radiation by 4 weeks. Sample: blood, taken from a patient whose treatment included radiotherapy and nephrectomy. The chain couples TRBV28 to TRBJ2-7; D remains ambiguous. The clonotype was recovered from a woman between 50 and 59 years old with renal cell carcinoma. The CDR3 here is CASRLQSYEQYF. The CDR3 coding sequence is TGTGCCAGCAGGTTACAGTCCTACGAGCAGTACTTC.